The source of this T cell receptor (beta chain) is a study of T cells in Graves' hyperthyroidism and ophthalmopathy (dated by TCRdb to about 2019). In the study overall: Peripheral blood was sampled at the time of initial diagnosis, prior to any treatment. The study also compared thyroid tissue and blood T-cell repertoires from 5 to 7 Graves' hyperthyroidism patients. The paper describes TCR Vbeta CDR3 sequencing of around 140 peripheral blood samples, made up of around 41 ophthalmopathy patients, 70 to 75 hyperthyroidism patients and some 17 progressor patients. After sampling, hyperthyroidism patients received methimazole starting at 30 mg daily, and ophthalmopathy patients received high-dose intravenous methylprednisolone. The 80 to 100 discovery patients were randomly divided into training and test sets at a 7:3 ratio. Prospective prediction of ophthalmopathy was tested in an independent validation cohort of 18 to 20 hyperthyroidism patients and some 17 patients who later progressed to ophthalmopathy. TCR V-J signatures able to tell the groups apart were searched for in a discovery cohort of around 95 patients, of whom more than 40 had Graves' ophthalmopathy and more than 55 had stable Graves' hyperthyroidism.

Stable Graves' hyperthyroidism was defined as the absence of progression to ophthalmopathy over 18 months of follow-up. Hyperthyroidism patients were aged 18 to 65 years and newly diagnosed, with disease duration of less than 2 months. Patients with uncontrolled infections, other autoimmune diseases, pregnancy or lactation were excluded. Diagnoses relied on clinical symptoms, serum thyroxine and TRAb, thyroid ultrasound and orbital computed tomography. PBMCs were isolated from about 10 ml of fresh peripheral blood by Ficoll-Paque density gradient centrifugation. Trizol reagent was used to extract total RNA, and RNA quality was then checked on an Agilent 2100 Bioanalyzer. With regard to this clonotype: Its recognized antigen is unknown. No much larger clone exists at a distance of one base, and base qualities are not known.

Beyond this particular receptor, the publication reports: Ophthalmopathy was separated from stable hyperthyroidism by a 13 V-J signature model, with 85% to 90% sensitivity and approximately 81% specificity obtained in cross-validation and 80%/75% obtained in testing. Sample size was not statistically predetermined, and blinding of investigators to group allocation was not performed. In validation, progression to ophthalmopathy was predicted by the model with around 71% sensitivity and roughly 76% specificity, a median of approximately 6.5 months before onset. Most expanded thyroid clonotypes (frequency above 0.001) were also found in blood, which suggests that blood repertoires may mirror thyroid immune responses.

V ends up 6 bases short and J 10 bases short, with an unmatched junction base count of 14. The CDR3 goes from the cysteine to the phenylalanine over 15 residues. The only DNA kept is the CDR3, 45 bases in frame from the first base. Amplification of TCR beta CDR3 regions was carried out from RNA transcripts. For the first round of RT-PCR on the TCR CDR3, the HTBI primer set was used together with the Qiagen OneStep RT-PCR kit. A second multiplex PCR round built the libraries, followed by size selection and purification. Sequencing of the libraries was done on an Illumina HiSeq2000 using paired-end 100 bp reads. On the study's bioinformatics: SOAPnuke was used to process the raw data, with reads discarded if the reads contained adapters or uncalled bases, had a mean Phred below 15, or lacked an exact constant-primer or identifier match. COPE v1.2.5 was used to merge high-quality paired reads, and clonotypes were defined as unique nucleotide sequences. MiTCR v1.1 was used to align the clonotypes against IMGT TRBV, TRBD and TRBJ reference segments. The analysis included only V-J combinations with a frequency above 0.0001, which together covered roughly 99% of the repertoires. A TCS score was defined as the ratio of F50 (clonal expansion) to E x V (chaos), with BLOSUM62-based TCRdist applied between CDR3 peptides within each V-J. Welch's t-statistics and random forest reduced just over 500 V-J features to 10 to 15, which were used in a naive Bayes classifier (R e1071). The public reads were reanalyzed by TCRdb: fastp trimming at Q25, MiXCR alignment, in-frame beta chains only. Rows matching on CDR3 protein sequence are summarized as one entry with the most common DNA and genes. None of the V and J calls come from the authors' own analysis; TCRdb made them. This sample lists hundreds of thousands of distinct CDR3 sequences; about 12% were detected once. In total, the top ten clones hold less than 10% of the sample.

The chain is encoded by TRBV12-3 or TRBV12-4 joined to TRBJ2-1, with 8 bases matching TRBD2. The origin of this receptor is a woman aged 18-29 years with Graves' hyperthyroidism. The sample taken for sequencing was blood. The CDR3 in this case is CASRGRGLGVLEQFF. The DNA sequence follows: TGTGCCAGCAGGGGCCGGGGACTAGGCGTCCTAGAGCAGTTCTTC.